Given below is one T cell receptor beta chain in context. This receptor's antigen is unknown. The record has no base qualities; no much larger clone is one base away. V is pared back by 5 bases and J by 4 bases, with 15 bases lying between the germline termini. The CDR3 runs 14 residues from the cysteine to the phenylalanine. CDR3 DNA is the only sequence kept; it has 42 bases, read in frame from the first base. CDR1 and CDR2 are read off the germline V gene (reference sequence) as SEHNR and FQNEAQ. The data derive from a study of T cell responses to AZD1222 COVID-19 vaccine (dated by TCRdb to about 2021). For context, the study as a whole: TCR sequencing was performed for fewer than 250 trial participants, of whom about 200 were given two doses of AZD1222 and 26 were given two doses of MenACWY control vaccine. Trial participants were enrolled by age into subgroups of 18-55, 56-69 and 70-plus years, and around 150, 29 and 61 TCR-sequenced participants, respectively, were included in these subgroups. The paper's findings and limits, for the study overall: Because no day 14 peak-response samples were available, the repertoires could be characterized only after the peak T cell response. Reportedly, close to half of the unique spike-specific TCRs recognized epitopes lying outside the regions that are mutated in the B.1.351 and B.1.1.7 variants. Participants were mostly white British, with more females than males. The authors suggested clonal diversity may have been underestimated. After two AZD1222 doses, spike-specific TCR breadth and depth were significantly higher than at day 0 and than in MenACWY recipients. In the small 56-69-year group, the increase in depth fell short of significance, most likely because of low power. Conclusions about previously exposed vaccinees were limited because only a handful of AZD1222 recipients were SARS-CoV-2 seropositive at baseline. CD4 TCRs associated with the vaccine covered the entire spike protein, and the dominant responses were in regions 160-218 and 743-854.

What the time point label conveys for this sample: about 28 days (+/-7) after the second vaccine dose. AZD1222 recipients given second doses at about 4 weeks or at about 12 weeks were pooled, since spike-specific TCR depth and breadth were not found to differ between the two schedules. Samples from vaccinated people were obtained from the UK trials COV001 and COV002, which included a single-blind randomized controlled phase 2/3 trial of AZD1222 (ChAdOx1 nCoV-19) in healthy adults. For TCRbeta chain sequencing, PBMC samples were collected from trial participants at day 0 and at day 28 after the second dose. The CDR3 regions of human TCRbeta chains were subjected to immunosequencing. The published analysis was carried out like this. Repertoire TCRs were matched against a reference library of SARS-CoV-2-specific TCRs generated with the MIRA antigen-specificity platform. Breadth was defined as the fraction of unique TCRs that were SARS-CoV-2-associated, and depth was defined as the fraction of total T cells that were SARS-CoV-2-associated. Using the MIRA data, each spike-specific TCR was mapped to the spike region that the TCR reacts to and placed in a CD4 or CD8 class. Log10-transformed breadth and depth values were compared by one-way ANOVA with Sidak's multiple comparisons tests. Sourced from immuneACCESS, this table was stored by TCRdb with only in-frame sequences that have V and J called. A share of the clones is absent; for the studies checked, an unresolved V gene accounts for under half, and the remainder has no known explanation. V and J calls and clone size come straight from that table; D and trimming were deduced from the DNA. A total of 150,000 to 180,000 clones appear in this sample, roughly nine tenths of them only once. The ten largest clones add up to over 1.2% of the sample.

This clonotype was sampled from an adult who received the AZD1222 COVID-19 vaccine. The V and J segments used are TRBV7-9 and TRBJ2-7, with TRBD2 as a weak D call on 6 bases. The starting material was peripheral blood, obtained 28 days after the second AZD1222 dose. The nucleotide sequence reads as follows: TGTGCCAGCAGCCCGGGAGCTAGCCTGTACGAGCAGTACTTC. Translated, it gives CASSPGASLYEQYF.